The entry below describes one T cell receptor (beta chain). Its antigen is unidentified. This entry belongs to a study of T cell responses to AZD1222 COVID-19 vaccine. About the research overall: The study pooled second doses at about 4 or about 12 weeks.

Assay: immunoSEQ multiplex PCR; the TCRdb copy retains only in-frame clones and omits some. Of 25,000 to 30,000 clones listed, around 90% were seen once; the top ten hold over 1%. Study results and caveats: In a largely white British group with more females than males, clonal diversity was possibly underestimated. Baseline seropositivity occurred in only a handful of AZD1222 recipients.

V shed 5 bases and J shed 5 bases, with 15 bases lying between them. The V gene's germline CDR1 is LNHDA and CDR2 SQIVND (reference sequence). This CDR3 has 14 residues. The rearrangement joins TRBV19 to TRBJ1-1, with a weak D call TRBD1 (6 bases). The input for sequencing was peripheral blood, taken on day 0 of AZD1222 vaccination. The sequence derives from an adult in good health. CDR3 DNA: TGTGCCAGTAGTGACCCGGGACAAGGGACTGAAGCTTTCTTT. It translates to CASSDPGQGTEAFF.